This entry features one T cell receptor beta chain sequence. This sample is drawn from a study of blood T cell repertoires in COVID-19. Turning to the study itself: Material from acute and convalescent COVID-19 was sourced from the United States, Italy and Spain. Nucleic acid was either cDNA or gDNA, and it came from T cells, B-cell-depleted T cells, or PBMCs.

Original methodology: Nucleated cell counts were estimated from reference gene primer amplification. The method was immunoSEQ multiplex PCR; TCRdb's version includes in-frame clones alone and lacks a portion of them. D and trimming come from the DNA, and the V and J calls and clone size come from that table. The table shows over 85,000 clones, with about nine tenths occurring only once. This CDR3 region has 16 residues. This chain connects TRBV21-1 to TRBJ2-5; the DNA was not used to check the table's D call, TRBD2. TRBV21-1 is listed as a pseudogene. Sequencing was carried out using peripheral blood. The clonotype originates from an elderly woman with acute or convalescent COVID-19. The CDR3 DNA reads as TGTGCCAGCAGCATGAGGACTAGACGCCCCACGGGGACCCAGTACTTC. Encoded protein: CASSMRTRRPTGTQYF.